These T cell receptor beta chains were read from a single sample in a study of response to subunit inactivated influenza vaccine. TCRdb reprocessed the RT-PCR reads with MiXCR, giving one entry per CDR3 protein. The sample records 710,000 or so distinct CDR3 sequences, approximately 14% being singletons. The sequences come from PBMCs from blood, collected about 11 days after vaccination. The receptors originated from a man aged 45-65 years who received an inactivated influenza vaccine. Both conserved end residues are part of each CDR3. D genes are given only for firm matches. Not all rows give a size; the values are once, few, many and, for expanded clones, a class.

D gene	clone size	V gene	J gene	CDR3 protein	CDR3 DNA
TRBD1	NA	TRBV20-1	TRBJ2-3	CSAPDRGGTDTQYF	TGCAGTGCGCCGGACAGGGGGGGCACAGATACGCAGTATTTT
NA	few	TRBV12-3/TRBV12-4	TRBJ1-2	CASSSQSRPSKWGYTF	TGTGCCAGCAGTTCACAATCAAGGCCCTCTAAGTGGGGCTACACCTTC
TRBD1	NA	TRBV7-2	TRBJ2-5	CASSLARYRGGETQYF	TGTGCCAGCAGCTTAGCAAGATACAGGGGTGGCGAGACCCAGTACTTC
TRBD2	many	TRBV5-6	TRBJ2-5	CASNKPGTSGTETQYF	TGTGCCAGCAACAAACCCGGGACTAGCGGGACAGAGACCCAGTACTTC
NA	NA	TRBV6-2/TRBV6-3	TRBJ1-5	CASSYSHGHYSNQPQHF	TGTGCCAGCAGTTATTCCCACGGACATTATAGCAATCAGCCCCAGCATTTT
TRBD2	NA	TRBV24-1	TRBJ2-3	CATSDPRTSGTTDTQYF	TGTGCCACCAGTGATCCGCGGACTAGCGGGACAACAGATACGCAGTATTTT
NA	many	TRBV12-3/TRBV12-4	TRBJ2-1	CASSWTWEQFF	TGTGCCAGCAGTTGGACCTGGGAGCAGTTCTTC
NA	many	TRBV5-1	TRBJ2-3	CASSFATDTQYF	TGCGCCAGCAGCTTTGCTACAGATACGCAGTATTTT
NA	NA	TRBV24-1	TRBJ2-1	CATSDNDRFYNEQFF	TGTGCCACCAGTGACAACGACAGGTTTTACAATGAGCAGTTCTTC
NA	many	TRBV12-3/TRBV12-4	TRBJ1-4	CASSPDSLGEKLFF	TGTGCCAGCAGCCCTGACAGCTTGGGTGAAAAACTGTTTTTT
NA	NA	TRBV20-1	TRBJ1-1	CSARAGRGRAEAFF	TGCAGTGCTAGAGCTGGGAGGGGTCGAGCTGAAGCTTTCTTT
TRBD1	few	TRBV29-1	TRBJ1-6	CSVATGANSPLHF	TGCAGCGTAGCGACAGGGGCTAATTCACCCCTCCACTTT
TRBD1	NA	TRBV10-3	TRBJ2-1	CAISAATGSEQFF	TGTGCCATCAGTGCCGCGACAGGGTCTGAGCAGTTCTTC
NA	NA	TRBV28	TRBJ1-6	CASRLSGTPIVSPLHF	TGTGCCAGCAGACTCTCAGGGACACCTATTGTTTCACCCCTCCACTTT
TRBD2	NA	TRBV12-3/TRBV12-4	TRBJ2-1	CASSLRLAGAGEQFF	TGTGCCAGCAGCCTCCGGCTAGCGGGGGCCGGAGAGCAGTTCTTC
NA	NA	TRBV5-1	TRBJ2-4	CASSLPSEGNIQYF	TGCGCCAGCAGCTTGCCTAGCGAGGGTAACATTCAGTACTTC
NA	few	TRBV29-1	TRBJ1-1	CSVARAGRDSEAFF	TGCAGCGTTGCGCGGGCCGGGCGGGACTCTGAAGCTTTCTTT
TRBD2	few	TRBV20-1	TRBJ2-7	CSARPRTSDYEQYF	TGCAGTGCTCGCCCGAGGACTAGCGATTACGAGCAGTACTTC
NA	few	TRBV19	TRBJ2-4	CASSPFFGWGRDKNIQYF	TGTGCCAGTAGTCCTTTTTTTGGTTGGGGGCGCGACAAAAACATTCAGTACTTC
TRBD2	NA	TRBV7-2	TRBJ2-1	CASRWTSGSYNEQFF	TGTGCCAGCAGATGGACTAGCGGGAGTTACAATGAGCAGTTCTTC
NA	NA	TRBV14	TRBJ2-5	CASSQGGPRQETQYF	TGTGCCAGCAGCCAAGGAGGGCCGAGGCAAGAGACCCAGTACTTC
NA	many	TRBV6-2/TRBV6-3	TRBJ1-1	CASIKNLGGRTEAFF	TGTGCCAGCATTAAGAACCTCGGGGGGAGGACTGAAGCTTTCTTT
NA	few	TRBV12-3/TRBV12-4	TRBJ2-1	CASSLVSGDEQFF	TGTGCCAGCAGTTTAGTTTCTGGGGATGAGCAGTTCTTC
TRBD1	few	TRBV7-6	TRBJ1-4	CASSSPGTGLAKLFF	TGTGCCAGCAGCTCACCCGGGACAGGGCTCGCAAAACTGTTTTTT
TRBD1	few	TRBV18	TRBJ2-6	CASSPRTGGSGANVLTF	TGTGCCAGCTCACCAAGGACAGGGGGCTCTGGGGCCAACGTCCTGACTTTC
NA	few	TRBV4-3	TRBJ2-1	CASSQEKGGLWITEQFF	TGCGCCAGCAGCCAAGAAAAGGGCGGCCTCTGGATAACTGAGCAGTTCTTC
TRBD2	many	TRBV7-8	TRBJ2-7	CASSKSGLNEQYF	TGTGCCAGCAGTAAATCGGGACTAAACGAGCAGTACTTC
TRBD1	NA	TRBV20-1	TRBJ2-2	CSAPGTVRDTGELFF	TGCAGTGCTCCGGGGACAGTCAGGGACACCGGGGAGCTGTTTTTT
TRBD1	NA	TRBV14	TRBJ2-7	CASSLSQGQGIFQHSYEQYF	TGTGCCAGCAGCCTAAGCCAAGGACAGGGTATATTTCAACACTCCTACGAGCAGTACTTC
NA	once	TRBV20-1	TRBJ2-1	CSARDSRNEQFF	TGCAGTGCTAGAGACAGTCGAAATGAGCAGTTCTTC
TRBD1	few	TRBV9	TRBJ2-5	CASSAQGEQTQYF	TGTGCCAGCAGCGCCCAGGGGGAACAGACCCAGTACTTC
TRBD1	many	TRBV7-2	TRBJ1-2	CASSPKTGSGGYGYTF	TGTGCCAGCAGCCCGAAGACAGGGAGTGGAGGCTATGGCTACACCTTC
TRBD1	few	TRBV28	TRBJ1-5	CASRLPGTGYSNQPQHF	TGTGCCAGCAGGCTTCCCGGGACAGGATATAGCAATCAGCCCCAGCATTTT
NA	few	TRBV20-1	TRBJ2-7	CSARDQGRGAYEQYF	TGCAGTGCTAGAGATCAAGGGAGGGGGGCTTACGAGCAGTACTTC
NA	NA	TRBV20-1	TRBJ1-6	CSARVVRGSYNSPLHF	TGCAGTGCTAGAGTTGTAAGGGGCTCCTATAATTCACCCCTCCACTTT
NA	NA	TRBV12-3/TRBV12-4	TRBJ1-1	CASSVGGYAEAFF	TGTGCCAGCAGCGTAGGAGGGTACGCGGAAGCTTTCTTT
NA	NA	TRBV30	TRBJ2-2	CAWSVRGLGSTGELFF	TGTGCCTGGAGTGTGCGAGGGCTTGGGTCCACCGGGGAGCTGTTTTTT
TRBD2	NA	TRBV20-1	TRBJ2-1	CSARVASGGANEQFF	TGCAGTGCTAGAGTTGCTAGCGGGGGGGCAAATGAGCAGTTCTTC
TRBD1	many	TRBV5-1	TRBJ2-3	CASSSAAGGSTDTQYF	TGCGCCAGCAGCTCGGCGGCAGGGGGAAGCACAGATACGCAGTATTTT
NA	few	TRBV7-3	TRBJ1-1	CASSSEGGLNTEAFF	TGTGCCAGCAGCTCCGAGGGGGGGCTGAACACTGAAGCTTTCTTT